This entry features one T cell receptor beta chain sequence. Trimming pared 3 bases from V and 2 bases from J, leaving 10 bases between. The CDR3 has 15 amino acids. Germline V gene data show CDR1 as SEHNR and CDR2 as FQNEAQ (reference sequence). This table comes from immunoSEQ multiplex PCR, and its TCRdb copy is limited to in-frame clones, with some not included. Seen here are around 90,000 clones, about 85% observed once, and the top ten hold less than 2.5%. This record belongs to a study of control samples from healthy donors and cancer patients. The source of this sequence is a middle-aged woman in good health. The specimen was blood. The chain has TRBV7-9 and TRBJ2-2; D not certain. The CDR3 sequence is CASSFLGFNTGELFF. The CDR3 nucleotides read TGTGCCAGCAGCTTCTTGGGATTTAACACCGGGGAGCTGTTTTTT.